This T cell receptor beta chain was identified during a study of blood T cell repertoires in COVID-19. The overall study: Researchers got acute and convalescent COVID-19 samples from the United States, Italy and Spain.

Per the study methods: Amplification of reference gene primers provided the estimated nucleated cell counts. The data were produced by immunoSEQ multiplex PCR, yet TCRdb's version contains in-frame clones alone and is incomplete. Clone size and V and J calls were adopted from that table, with D and trimming inferred from the DNA. Among about 110,000 clones listed, about 82% were seen once. The source material was peripheral blood. The clonotype was recovered from a man older than 75 with COVID-19, enrolled during active disease.

DNA for the CDR3: TGTGCCAGCAGCTTCCCTGGGGCTAGCGGGAGGGACATTCAGTACTTC. Its protein is CASSFPGASGRDIQYF. The J gene is TRBJ2-4, the V gene TRBV5-4, with 12 bases lining up with TRBD2. Trimming cost V 2 bases and J 8 bases; bases outside gene matches: 8. This CDR3 contains 16 residues. The V gene's germline CDR1 is SGHNT and CDR2 YYREEE (reference sequence).